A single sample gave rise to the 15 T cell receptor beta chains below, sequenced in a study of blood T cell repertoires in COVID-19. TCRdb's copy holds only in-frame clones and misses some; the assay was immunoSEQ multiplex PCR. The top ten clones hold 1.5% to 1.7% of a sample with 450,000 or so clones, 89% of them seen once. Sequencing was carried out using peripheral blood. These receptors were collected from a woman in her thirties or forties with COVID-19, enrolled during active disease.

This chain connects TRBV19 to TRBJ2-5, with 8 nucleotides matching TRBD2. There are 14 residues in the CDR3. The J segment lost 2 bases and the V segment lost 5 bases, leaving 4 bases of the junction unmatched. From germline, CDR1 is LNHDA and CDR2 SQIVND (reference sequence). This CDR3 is CASSRTSGQETQYF. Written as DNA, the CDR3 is TGTGCCAGTAGTCGAACTAGCGGACAAGAGACCCAGTACTTC.

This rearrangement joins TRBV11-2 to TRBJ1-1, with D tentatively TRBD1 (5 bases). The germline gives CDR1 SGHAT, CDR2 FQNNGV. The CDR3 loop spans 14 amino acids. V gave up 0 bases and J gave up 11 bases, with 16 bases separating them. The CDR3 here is CASSLDGGATAAFF. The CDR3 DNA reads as TGTGCCAGCAGCTTAGATGGAGGGGCGACGGCTGCTTTCTTT.

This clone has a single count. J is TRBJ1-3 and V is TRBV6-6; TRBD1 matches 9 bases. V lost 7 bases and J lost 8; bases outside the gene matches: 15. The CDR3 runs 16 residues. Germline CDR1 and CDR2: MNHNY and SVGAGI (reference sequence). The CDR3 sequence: CASTPRGDRERYTIYF. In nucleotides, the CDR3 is TGTGCCAGCACCCCAAGGGGGGACAGGGAGAGGTACACCATATATTTT.

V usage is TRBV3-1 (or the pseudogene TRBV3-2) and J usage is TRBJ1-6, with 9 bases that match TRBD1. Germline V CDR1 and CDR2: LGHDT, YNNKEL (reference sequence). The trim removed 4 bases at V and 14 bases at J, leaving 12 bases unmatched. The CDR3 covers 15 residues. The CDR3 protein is CASSPGTGWISTLHF. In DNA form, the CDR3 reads TGTGCCAGCAGCCCTGGGACAGGGTGGATCTCGACCCTCCACTTT.

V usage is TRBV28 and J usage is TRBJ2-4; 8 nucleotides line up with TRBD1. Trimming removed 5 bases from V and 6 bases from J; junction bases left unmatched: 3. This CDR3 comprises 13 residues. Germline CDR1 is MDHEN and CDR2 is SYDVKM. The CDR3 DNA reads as TGTGCCAGCAGTACGGGACAGGTAAACATTCAGTACTTC. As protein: CASSTGQVNIQYF.

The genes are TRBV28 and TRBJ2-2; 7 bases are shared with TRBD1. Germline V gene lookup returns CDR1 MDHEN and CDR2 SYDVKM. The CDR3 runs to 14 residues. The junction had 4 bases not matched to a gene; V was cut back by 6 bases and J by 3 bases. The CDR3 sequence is CASSRDSYTGELFF. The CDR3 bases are TGTGCCAGCAGCCGGGACAGTTACACCGGGGAGCTGTTTTTT.

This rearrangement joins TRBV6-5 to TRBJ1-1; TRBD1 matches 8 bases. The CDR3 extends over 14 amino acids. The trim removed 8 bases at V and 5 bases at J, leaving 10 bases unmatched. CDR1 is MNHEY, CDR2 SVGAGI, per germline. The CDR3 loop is CASQPYRGVTEAFF. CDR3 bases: TGTGCCAGCCAACCTTACAGGGGGGTTACTGAAGCTTTCTTT.

The CDR3 reads CASSAGLAYEQYF. CDR3 nucleotide sequence: TGTGCCAGCAGCGCTGGACTGGCCTACGAGCAGTACTTC. This sequence joins TRBV7-8 and TRBJ2-7; D is perhaps TRBD2 (5 bases). V lost 5 bases, J lost 2 bases, and 10 bases lay in between. The CDR3 is made up of 13 amino acids. Germline V gene data show CDR1 as SGHVS and CDR2 as FQNEAQ.

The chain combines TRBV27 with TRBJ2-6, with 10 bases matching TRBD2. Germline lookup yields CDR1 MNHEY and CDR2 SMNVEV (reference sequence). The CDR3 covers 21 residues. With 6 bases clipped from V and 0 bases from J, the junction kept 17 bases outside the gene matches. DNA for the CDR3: TGTGCCAGCAGCTTAAGGAGACGAAATAGCGGGAGGAACTCTGGGGCCAACGTCCTGACTTTC. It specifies CASSLRRRNSGRNSGANVLTF.

The CDR3 protein is CASRWAGNEQFF. The CDR3 nucleotides are TGTGCCAGCAGGTGGGCGGGAAATGAGCAGTTCTTC. The chain recombines TRBV12-3 or TRBV12-4 with TRBJ2-1; D perhaps matches TRBD2 (6 bases). This CDR3 is built from 12 residues. With 6 bases removed from V and 7 bases from J, the gap between germline ends came to 10 bases.

Written as DNA, the CDR3 is TGTGCCAGCAGTGTAGGGGACAGGTGGGCTTTCTTT. Its translation: CASSVGDRWAFF. This chain connects TRBV28 to TRBJ1-1, with TRBD1 matching over 8 bases. J gave up 11 bases and V 5 bases, and 7 bases lay outside the gene matches. Germline assignment: CDR1 MDHEN and CDR2 SYDVKM. The CDR3 totals 12 residues.

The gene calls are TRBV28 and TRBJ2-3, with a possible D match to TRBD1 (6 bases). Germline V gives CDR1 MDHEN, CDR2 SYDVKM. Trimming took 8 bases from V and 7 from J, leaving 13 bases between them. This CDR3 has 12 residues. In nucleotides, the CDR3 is TGTGCCAGCCTGGGGGCCCGTTATACGCAGTATTTT. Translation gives CASLGARYTQYF.

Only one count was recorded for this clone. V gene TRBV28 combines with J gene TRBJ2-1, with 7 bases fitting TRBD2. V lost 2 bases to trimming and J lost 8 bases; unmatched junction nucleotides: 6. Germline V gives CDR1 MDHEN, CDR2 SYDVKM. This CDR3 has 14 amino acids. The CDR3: CASSLGGRFDEQFF. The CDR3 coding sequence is TGTGCCAGCAGTTTAGGCGGGAGATTCGATGAGCAGTTCTTC.

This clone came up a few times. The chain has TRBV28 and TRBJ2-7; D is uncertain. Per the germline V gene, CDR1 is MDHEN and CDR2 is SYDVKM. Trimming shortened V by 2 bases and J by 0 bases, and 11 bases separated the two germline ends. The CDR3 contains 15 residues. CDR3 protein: CASSLARFTSYEQYF. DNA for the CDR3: TGTGCCAGCAGTTTAGCGAGGTTCACCTCCTACGAGCAGTACTTC.

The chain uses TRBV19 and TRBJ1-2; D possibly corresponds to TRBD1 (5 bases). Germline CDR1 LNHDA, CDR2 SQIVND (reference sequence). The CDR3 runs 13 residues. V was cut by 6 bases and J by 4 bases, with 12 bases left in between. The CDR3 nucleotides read TGTGCCAGTAGCACAGGTACTCCCTATGGCTACACCTTC. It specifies CASSTGTPYGYTF.